This record covers a single TCR beta chain. No antigen is known for it. Per-nucleotide qualities are absent, and no much larger clonotype sits a single base away. In total, 500 to 700 healthy bone marrow donors made up the cohort. All cohort members were sampled while nominally healthy, although unrecorded immune exposures were likely present. The donor tested CMV seronegative and was one of the 352 seronegative cohort members. A peripheral blood sample was provided by each donor, and peripheral blood mononuclear cells were used for TCR beta sequencing. Genomic DNA was extracted from the blood cell samples with the Qiagen DNeasy Blood Extraction Kit. Library prep was done by the immunoSEQ multiplex PCR assay. A mixture of 60 forward primers for TCR Vbeta segments and 13 reverse primers for TCR Jbeta segments was used in the multiplex PCR. Amplification of the CDR3 region of rearranged TCR beta genes was performed with a multiplex PCR assay on genomic DNA. The amplified TCR beta libraries were sequenced on the Illumina HiSeq System as 87-base-pair reads. The authors processed their data as follows. A later analysis counted tens of millions of unique TCR beta chains across the approximately 700 repertoires, and around 9.9 million of these chains were shared by at least two donors. To remove PCR and sequencing errors, raw reads were error-corrected and collapsed into unique sequences using a nearest-neighbor algorithm that merged closely related sequences. CDR3 sequences were aligned to IMGT reference sequences to assign V, D and J gene segments. Each retained sequence needed at least a six-nucleotide match to both a V gene segment and a J gene segment. A rearrangement counted as productive if the CDR3 had no stop codons and remained in frame with V and J, and every other rearrangement counted as non-productive. CDR3 was defined by IMGT convention, running from the second conserved V-encoded cysteine to the conserved J-encoded phenylalanine. The earlier analysis of more than 450 of the donors excluded sequences that lacked an unambiguous match to a single V gene segment. In an earlier analysis of 587 of the donors, V segments were called functional above 56.7% productive rearrangements and were called segregating when the between-donor standard deviation exceeded 5%. A statistical classification framework was developed to diagnose cytomegalovirus status using the catalog of TCR beta chain sequences. In a later analysis, TCR nucleotide sequences were compared against IMGT/GENE-DB human TR gene sequences so that V and J genes could be assigned. Using the TCRdist pipeline, a later analysis assigned CDR3 sequences along with most-parsimonious VDJ recombination scenarios. A later analysis defined each TCR beta chain by its CDR3 amino acid sequence plus V-gene family, and excluded reads lacking a unique V-gene family. A later analysis removed nearly 600 highly shared, low-generation-probability nucleotide sequences to deal with suspected cross-contamination and a sequencing artifact. For each public chain, a later analysis derived a clonal expansion index from normalized ranks of inferred template counts within each repertoire. A later analysis computed generation probabilities with a VDJ recombination model fitted to out-of-frame rearrangements, and checked the results against IGoR. In a later analysis, TCR-TCR, TCR-HLA and TCR-CMV co-occurrence was scored with hypergeometric tests, and a repertoire-size bias correction was applied to TCR pairs. To estimate false discovery rates, a later analysis permuted the HLA or CMV assignments 20 times. In a later analysis, co-occurring TCRs were grouped using DBSCAN, and TCRdist sequence similarity was added for clustering within HLA-allele-positive subsets. Repertoires with fewer than 30,000 or more than 120,000 public chains were left out of co-occurrence clustering, as were about five repertoires with anomalous nucleotide sharing. What TCRdb holds here is the immuneACCESS table cut down to in-frame rearrangements. Part of the clones is not present; checked against another copy, under half of the missing clones reflect an unresolved V gene, and the others are unexplained. That table gives V, J and clone size, and the DNA gave D and trimming. For this sample the table gives 150,000 or so clones, of which 70% to 90% were detected only once. The leading ten clones occupy roughly 2% of the sample.

These data come from a study of cytomegalovirus exposure and HLA in healthy donors (dated by TCRdb to 2015 to 2018). About the full investigation: An earlier analysis of roughly 500 of the donors reported about 290 Gb of sequence data and 117 million unique TCR beta sequences from some 180 million T cells. An early release covering about 600 HLA-typed donors comprised about 300 gigabases of sequencing data and about 90 million unique TCR sequences. The genetic ancestry cluster associated with self-reported Caucasian donors included 81% of the roughly 400 genotyped donors. The aim of the study was to test whether cataloging public T cell receptors could identify signatures of past pathogen exposure. The study profiled the T cell repertoires of about 640 subjects by immunosequencing and related them to cytomegalovirus serostatus. Besides the first cohort of 500 to 700 subjects, a separate validation cohort made up of over a hundred different subjects was used. To predict cytomegalovirus infection status, the study brought together high-throughput TCR immunosequencing, statistical association of individual TCRs with disease status, and machine learning. To study patterns of TCR occurrence, a later analysis re-analyzed previously published TCR beta repertoires from more than 550 donors and added high-resolution HLA genotyping. In the later analysis, no new phenotypic data were used to find candidate immune exposures; instead, reliance was placed on TCR beta sequences and their occurrence across donors. In an earlier analysis of a few hundred of the donors, high-throughput TCR beta sequencing was used to judge whether each TCR beta V gene segment behaved as functional or pseudogenic. Donor age, sex, ethnicity and CMV serostatus were compiled alongside the repertoire data. Genome-wide SNP genotypes for about 65% of the roughly 670 donors were used in a later genetic analysis, which treated that subset as a discovery cohort. Every repertoire in the discovery cohort had been generated on one and the same sequencing platform. Class I and class II HLA loci were covered by the typing at four-digit resolution. Typing coverage differed by locus: A, B, C, DRB1 and DQB1 were typed in roughly 629-640 donors, DQA1 in 522, DPA1 in around 580, and DPB1 in 450 to 480. Because of strong linkage in the cohort, roughly five DR-DQ haplotypes were treated as single units for association and clustering. Across approximately 400 genotyped donors of the cohort, an average of approximately 200,000 unique TCR beta nucleotide sequences per donor were sequenced, and roughly 20% of those sequences were non-productive.

Spanning cysteine to phenylalanine, the CDR3 consists of 14 amino acids. Only the CDR3 DNA stays, 42 bases, in frame from base 1. V sheds 0 bases and J sheds 0 bases, leaving 7 bases between their ends. As encoded in the germline V gene, CDR1 is SGHRS while CDR2 is YFSETQ. The paper's findings and limits, for the study overall: The cohort was sequenced for TCR beta chains only, and without alpha or paired-chain data the features that could be detected were limited. The authors suggested that the approach could potentially be generalized to other disease states and immunological phenotypes. A group of highly shared sequence variants was considered likely to be a technical artifact of the sequencing pipeline. A few of the identified cytomegalovirus-associated TCR beta chains were confirmed in vitro to be specific for cytomegalovirus antigens. The classifier was reported to diagnose cytomegalovirus status with high specificity and sensitivity in both the original cohort and the validation cohort. Because some donors lacked HLA typing at each locus, the association tests relied only on the typed subset. In an earlier analysis of roughly 560 of the donors, most TCR beta V segments were observed in productive rearrangements about 87% or about 30% of the time, broadly matching IMGT annotations. At a false discovery rate of 0.05, a later analysis linked under 20,000 TCR beta sequences to specific HLA alleles. According to a later genetic analysis, donors in an Asian-associated ancestry cluster had fewer N-insertions in productive TCRs than the approximately 700-donor mean. A later analysis reported that several top co-occurrence clusters appeared linked to parvovirus B19, influenza, CMV and Epstein-Barr virus. In a later genetic analysis, a missense DCLRE1C variant was associated with V-gene and J-gene trimming of TCR beta chains, and the association was replicated in an independent cohort. For the cohort, immune exposure information was limited to CMV serostatus. Some IMGT-functional V segments, including TRBV6-2 and TRBV6-3, could not be distinguished by the 87-base-pair reads and were therefore excluded. The study listed 170 or so TCR beta chains as associated with cytomegalovirus. A further reported finding was that TCR beta sequences accurately predicted the HLA-A and HLA-B alleles for most subjects in the first cohort. In a later analysis, the rate of TCR association differed among HLA loci, with DRB1 alleles having the most associated TCRs and HLA-C alleles having the fewest. While some public TCRs were present in many individuals, most TCR sequences turned up only very rarely across donors. Compared with equally common non-associated chains, HLA-associated TCR beta chains in a later analysis were more clonally expanded and had lower generation probabilities. When HLA alleles, especially DR and DQ, strongly co-occurred, attributing TCR associations to individual alleles was difficult. Linkage disequilibrium might explain the correlated functional status among segregating V segments, but an unknown experimental factor could not be excluded. Because counts were too low, roughly 18 rarely observed V segments, including chromosome 9 orphons, were left out of the earlier analysis of several hundred of the donors. Most CMV-associated TCR beta chains appeared to be HLA-restricted in a later analysis, and the HLA associations seemed to be driven largely by CMV exposure. The presence/absence analyses assumed that sequencing depth was roughly uniform across donors, and that assumption may not be true.

The TCR originated in a woman aged 18-29 years in good health and CMV-seronegative. The sequencing sample was made of PBMCs. Recombination linked TRBV5-1 to TRBJ2-7, with the D gene not confidently named. The sequenced DNA: TGCGCCAGCAGCTTGGGTGCGGACTCCTACGAGCAGTACTTC. This is translated as CASSLGADSYEQYF.